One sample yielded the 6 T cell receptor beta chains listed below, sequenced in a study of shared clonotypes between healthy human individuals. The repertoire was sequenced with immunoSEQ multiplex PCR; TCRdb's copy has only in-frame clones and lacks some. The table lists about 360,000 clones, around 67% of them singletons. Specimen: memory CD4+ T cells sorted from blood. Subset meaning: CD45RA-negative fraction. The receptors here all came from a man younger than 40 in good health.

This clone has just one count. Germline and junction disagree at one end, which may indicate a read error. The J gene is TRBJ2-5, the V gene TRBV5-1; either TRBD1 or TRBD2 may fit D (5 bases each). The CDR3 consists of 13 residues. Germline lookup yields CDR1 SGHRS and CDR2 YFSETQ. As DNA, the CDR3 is TGCGCCAGCAGCCCCGGGACCCAAGGGACCCAGTACTTC. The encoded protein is CASSPGTQGTQYF.

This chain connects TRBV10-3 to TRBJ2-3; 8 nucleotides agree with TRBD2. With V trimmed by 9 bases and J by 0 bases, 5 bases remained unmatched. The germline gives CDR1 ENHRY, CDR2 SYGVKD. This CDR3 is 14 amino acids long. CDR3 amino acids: CAMRASGSTDTQYF. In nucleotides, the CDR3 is TGTGCCATGAGGGCTAGCGGGAGCACAGATACGCAGTATTTT.

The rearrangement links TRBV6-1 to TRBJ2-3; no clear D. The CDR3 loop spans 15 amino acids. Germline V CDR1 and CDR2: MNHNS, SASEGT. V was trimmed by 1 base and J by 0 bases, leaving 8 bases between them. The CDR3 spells CASSEVLTSTDTQYF. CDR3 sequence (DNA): TGTGCCAGCAGTGAAGTGCTGACCAGCACAGATACGCAGTATTTT.

Here the CDR3 reads CASRVDHTGNTIYF. The CDR3 coding sequence is TGTGCCAGCAGGGTGGATCACACTGGAAACACCATATATTTT. The chain combines TRBV2 with TRBJ1-3; D is uncertain. Trimming stripped 6 bases from V and 2 bases from J, with 11 bases between. The CDR3 loop spans 14 amino acids. The germline CDR1 and CDR2 sequences are SNHLY and FYNNEI.

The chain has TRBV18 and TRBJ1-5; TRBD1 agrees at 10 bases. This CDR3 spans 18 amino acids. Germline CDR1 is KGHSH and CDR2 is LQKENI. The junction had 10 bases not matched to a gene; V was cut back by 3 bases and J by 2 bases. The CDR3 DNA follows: TGTGCCAGCTCACCCGGAGGGACAGGGGCTGGTGGCAATCAGCCCCAGCATTTT. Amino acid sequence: CASSPGGTGAGGNQPQHF.

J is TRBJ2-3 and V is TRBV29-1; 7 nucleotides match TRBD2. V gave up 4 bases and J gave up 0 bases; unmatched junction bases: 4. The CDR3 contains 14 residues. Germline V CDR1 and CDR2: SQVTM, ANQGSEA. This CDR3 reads CSVAERGSTDTQYF. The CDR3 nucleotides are TGCAGCGTTGCGGAGCGGGGTAGCACAGATACGCAGTATTTT.